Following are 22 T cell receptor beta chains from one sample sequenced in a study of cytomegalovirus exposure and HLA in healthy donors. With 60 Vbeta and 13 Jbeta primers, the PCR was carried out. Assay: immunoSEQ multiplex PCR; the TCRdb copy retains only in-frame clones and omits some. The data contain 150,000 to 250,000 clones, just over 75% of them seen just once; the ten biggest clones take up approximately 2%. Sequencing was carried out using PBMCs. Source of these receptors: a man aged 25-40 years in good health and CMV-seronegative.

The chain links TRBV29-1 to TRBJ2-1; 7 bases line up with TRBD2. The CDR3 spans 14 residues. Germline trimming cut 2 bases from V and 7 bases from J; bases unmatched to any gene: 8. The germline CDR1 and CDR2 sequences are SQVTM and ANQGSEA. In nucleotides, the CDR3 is TGCAGCGTTGAACCCCGGCTAGCGGCTAATGAGCAGTTCTTC. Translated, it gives CSVEPRLAANEQFF.

CDR3 residues: CASSQVNGNYNEQFF. The CDR3 DNA reads as TGCGCCAGCAGCCAAGTGAACGGGAACTACAATGAGCAGTTCTTC. This chain links TRBV4-1 with TRBJ2-1; the D gene is possibly TRBD2 (5 bases). This CDR3 contains 15 residues. Trimming left V 1 base short and J 3 bases short, with 10 bases between. Germline CDR1 is MGHRA and CDR2 is YSYEKL.

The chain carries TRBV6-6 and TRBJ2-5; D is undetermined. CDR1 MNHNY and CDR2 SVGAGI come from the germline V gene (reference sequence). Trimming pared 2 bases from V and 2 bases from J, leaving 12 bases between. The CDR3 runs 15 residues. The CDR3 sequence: CASSYPTSIQETQYF. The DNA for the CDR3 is TGTGCCAGCAGTTACCCCACATCAATACAAGAGACCCAGTACTTC.

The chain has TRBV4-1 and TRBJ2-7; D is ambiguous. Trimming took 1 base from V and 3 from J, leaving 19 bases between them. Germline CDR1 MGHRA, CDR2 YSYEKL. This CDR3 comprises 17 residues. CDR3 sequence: CASSQVGGQPPYYEQYF. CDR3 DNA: TGCGCCAGCAGCCAAGTGGGTGGGCAGCCTCCCTACTACGAGCAGTACTTC.

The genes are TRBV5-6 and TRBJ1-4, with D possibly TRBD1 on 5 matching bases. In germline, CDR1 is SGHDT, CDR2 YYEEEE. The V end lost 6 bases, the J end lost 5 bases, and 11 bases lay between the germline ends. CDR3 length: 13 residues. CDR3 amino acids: CASTGGRNEKLFF. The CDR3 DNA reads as TGTGCCAGCACTGGGGGGAGGAATGAAAAACTGTTTTTT. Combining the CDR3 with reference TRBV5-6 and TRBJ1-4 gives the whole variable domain DAGVTQSPTHLIKTRGQQVTLRCSPKSGHDTVSWYQQALGQGPQFIFQYYEEEERQRGNFPDRFSGHQFPNYSSELNVNALLLGDSALYLCASTGGRNEKLFFGSGTQLSVL.

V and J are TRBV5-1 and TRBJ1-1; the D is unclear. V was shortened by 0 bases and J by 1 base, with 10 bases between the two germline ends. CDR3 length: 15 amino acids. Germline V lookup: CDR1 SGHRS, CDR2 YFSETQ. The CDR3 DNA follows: TGCGCCAGCAGCTTGGTGCTCAGTCAGAACACTGAAGCTTTCTTT. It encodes CASSLVLSQNTEAFF.

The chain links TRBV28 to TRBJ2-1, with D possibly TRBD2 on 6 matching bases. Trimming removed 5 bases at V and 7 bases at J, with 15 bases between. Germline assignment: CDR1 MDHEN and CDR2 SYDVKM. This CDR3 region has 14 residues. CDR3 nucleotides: TGTGCCAGCAGTCCCCGATGGGACTTAAATGAGCAGTTCTTC. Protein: CASSPRWDLNEQFF.

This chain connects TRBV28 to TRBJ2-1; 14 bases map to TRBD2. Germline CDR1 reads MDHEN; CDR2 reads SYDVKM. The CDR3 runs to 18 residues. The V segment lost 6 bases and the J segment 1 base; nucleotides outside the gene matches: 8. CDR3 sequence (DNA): TGTGCCAGCAGCCTGGGACTAGCGGGAGCGGCGTCCTACAATGAGCAGTTCTTC. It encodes CASSLGLAGAASYNEQFF.

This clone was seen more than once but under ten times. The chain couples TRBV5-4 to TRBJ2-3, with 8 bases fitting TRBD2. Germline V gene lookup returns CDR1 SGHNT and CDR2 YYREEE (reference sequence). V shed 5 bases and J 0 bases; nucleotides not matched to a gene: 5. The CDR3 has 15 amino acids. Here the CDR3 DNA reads TGTGCCAGCAGTTTTTCTAGCGGGAGCACAGATACGCAGTATTTT. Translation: CASSFSSGSTDTQYF.

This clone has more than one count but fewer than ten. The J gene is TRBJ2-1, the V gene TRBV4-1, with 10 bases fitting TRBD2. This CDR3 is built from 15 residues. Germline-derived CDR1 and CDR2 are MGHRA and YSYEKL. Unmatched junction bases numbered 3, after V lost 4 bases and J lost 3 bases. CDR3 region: CASSLGLADYNEQFF. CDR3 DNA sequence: TGCGCCAGCAGCCTTGGACTAGCGGACTACAATGAGCAGTTCTTC.

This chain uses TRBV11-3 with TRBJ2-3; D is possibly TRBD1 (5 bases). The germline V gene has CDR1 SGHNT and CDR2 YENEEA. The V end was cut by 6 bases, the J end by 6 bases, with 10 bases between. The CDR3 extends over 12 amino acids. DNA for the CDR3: TGTGCCAGCAGTTTAAGACAGGATACGCAGTATTTT. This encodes CASSLRQDTQYF.

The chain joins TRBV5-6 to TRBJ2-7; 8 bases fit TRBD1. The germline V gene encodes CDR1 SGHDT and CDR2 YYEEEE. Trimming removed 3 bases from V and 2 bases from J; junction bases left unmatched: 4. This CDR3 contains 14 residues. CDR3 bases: TGTGCCAGCAGCTGGGACAGGAGCCCCTACGAGCAGTACTTC. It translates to CASSWDRSPYEQYF.

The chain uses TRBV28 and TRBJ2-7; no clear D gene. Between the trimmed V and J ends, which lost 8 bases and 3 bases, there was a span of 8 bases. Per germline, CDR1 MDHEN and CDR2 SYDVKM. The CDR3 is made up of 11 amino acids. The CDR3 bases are TGTGCCAGCGGCGACTTCTACGAGCAGTACTTC. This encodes CASGDFYEQYF.

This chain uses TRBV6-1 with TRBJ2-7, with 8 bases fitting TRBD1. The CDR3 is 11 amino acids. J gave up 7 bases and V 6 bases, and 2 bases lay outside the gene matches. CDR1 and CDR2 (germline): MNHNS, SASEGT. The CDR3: CASRDRDEQYF. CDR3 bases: TGTGCCAGCAGGGACAGGGATGAGCAGTACTTC.

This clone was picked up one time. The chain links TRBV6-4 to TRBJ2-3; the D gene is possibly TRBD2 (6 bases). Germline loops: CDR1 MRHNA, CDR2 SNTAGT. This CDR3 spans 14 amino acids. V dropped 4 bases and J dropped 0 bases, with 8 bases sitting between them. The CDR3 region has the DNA TGTGCCAGCAGTGGGAGCGGGAGCACAGATACGCAGTATTTT. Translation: CASSGSGSTDTQYF.

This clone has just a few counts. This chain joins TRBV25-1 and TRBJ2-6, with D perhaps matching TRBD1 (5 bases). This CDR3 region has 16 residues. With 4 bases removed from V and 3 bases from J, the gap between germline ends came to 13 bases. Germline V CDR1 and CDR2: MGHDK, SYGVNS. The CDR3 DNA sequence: TGTGCCAGCAGTGTGCAGGGCCTGGATGGGGCCAACGTCCTGACTTTC. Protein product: CASSVQGLDGANVLTF.

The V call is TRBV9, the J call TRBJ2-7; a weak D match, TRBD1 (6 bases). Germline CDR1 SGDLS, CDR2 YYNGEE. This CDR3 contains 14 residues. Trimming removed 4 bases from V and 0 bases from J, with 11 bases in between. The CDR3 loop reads CASSTWDNSYEQYF. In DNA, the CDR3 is TGTGCCAGCAGCACGTGGGACAACTCCTACGAGCAGTACTTC.

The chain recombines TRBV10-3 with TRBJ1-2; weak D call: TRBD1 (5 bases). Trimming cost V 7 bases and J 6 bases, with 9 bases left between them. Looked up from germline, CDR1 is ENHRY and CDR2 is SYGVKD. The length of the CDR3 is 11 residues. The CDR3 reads CAITQGNGYTF. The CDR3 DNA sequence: TGTGCCATCACCCAGGGAAATGGCTACACCTTC.

The CDR3 is CASSQGDRGYEQYF. The CDR3 DNA is TGCGCCAGCAGCCAAGGAGACAGGGGTTACGAGCAGTACTTC. V gene TRBV4-1 combines with J gene TRBJ2-7; TRBD1 matches 8 bases. Germline CDR1 reads MGHRA; CDR2 reads YSYEKL. With 1 base clipped from V and 4 bases from J, the junction kept 3 bases outside the gene matches. The CDR3 has 14 residues.

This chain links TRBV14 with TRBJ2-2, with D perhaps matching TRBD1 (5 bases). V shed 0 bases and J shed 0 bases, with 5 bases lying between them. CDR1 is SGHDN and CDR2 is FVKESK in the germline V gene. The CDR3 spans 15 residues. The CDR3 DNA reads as TGTGCCAGCAGCCAAGACAGGGCGAACACCGGGGAGCTGTTTTTT. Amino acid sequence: CASSQDRANTGELFF. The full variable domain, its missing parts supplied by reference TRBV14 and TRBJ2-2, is EAGVTQFPSHSVIEKGQTVTLRCDPISGHDNLYWYRRVMGKEIKFLLHFVKESKQDESGMPNNRFLAERTGGTYSTLKVQPAELEDSGVYFCASSQDRANTGELFFGEGSRLTVL.

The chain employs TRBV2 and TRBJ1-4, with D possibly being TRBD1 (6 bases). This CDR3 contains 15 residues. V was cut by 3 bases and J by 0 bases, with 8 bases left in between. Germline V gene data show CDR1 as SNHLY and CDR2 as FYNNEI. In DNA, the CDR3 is TGTGCCAGCAGTGAGGGACAAGCAACTAATGAAAAACTGTTTTTT. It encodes CASSEGQATNEKLFF.

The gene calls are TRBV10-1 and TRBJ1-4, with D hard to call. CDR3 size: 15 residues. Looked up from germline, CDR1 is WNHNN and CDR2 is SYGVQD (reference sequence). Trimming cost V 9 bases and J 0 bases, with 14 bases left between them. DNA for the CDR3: TGCGCCAGGACACCCAGAAGTGCAACTAATGAAAAACTGTTTTTT. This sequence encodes CARTPRSATNEKLFF.